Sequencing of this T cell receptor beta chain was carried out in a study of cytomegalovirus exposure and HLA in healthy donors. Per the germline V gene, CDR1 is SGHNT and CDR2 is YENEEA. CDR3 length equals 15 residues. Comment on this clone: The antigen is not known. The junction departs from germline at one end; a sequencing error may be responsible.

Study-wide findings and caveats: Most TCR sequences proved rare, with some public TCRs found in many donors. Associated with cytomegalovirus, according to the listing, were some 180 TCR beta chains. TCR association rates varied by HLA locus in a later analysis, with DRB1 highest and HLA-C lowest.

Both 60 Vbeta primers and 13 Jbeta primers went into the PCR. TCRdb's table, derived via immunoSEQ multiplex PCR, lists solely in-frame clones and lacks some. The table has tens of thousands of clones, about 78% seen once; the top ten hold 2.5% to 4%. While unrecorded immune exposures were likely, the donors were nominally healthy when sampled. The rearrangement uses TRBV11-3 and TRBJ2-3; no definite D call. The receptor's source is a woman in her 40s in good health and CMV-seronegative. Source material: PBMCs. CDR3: CASSVDSYPTDTQYF. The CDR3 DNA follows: TGTGCCAGCAGCGTAGACTCCTACCCGACAGATACGCAGTATTTT.